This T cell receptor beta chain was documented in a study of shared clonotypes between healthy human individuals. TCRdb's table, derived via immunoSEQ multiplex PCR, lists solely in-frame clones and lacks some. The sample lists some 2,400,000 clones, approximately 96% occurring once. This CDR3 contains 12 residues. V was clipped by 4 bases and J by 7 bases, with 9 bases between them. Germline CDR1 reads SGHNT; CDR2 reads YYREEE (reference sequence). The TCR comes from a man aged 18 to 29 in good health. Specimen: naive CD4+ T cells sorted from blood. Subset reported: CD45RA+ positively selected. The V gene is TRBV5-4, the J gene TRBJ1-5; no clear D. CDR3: CASSAIGQPQHF. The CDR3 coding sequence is TGTGCCAGCAGCGCGATAGGGCAGCCCCAGCATTTT.